These T cell receptor beta chains were read from a single sample in a study of shared clonotypes between healthy human individuals. Assay: immunoSEQ multiplex PCR; the TCRdb copy retains only in-frame clones and omits some. The table shows millions of clones, with roughly 94% occurring only once. Sequencing input: naive CD4+ T cells sorted from blood. The receptors were gathered from a man aged 18 to 35 in good health. Both conserved end residues are part of each CDR3. Each record gives: V gene, J gene, clone size, D gene, CDR3 protein, CDR3 DNA. The D gene is left open where the match is weak. Size is stated for part of the rows, as once, few or many counts, or as a class when the clone is expanded.

V: TRBV11-2; J: TRBJ2-1; size: NA; D: TRBD2; CDR3: CASSTGLAGGPSLYEQFF; DNA: TGTGCCAGCAGCACGGGACTAGCGGGAGGGCCCTCTCTGTATGAGCAGTTCTTC
V: TRBV4-1; J: TRBJ1-4; size: NA; D: NA; CDR3: CASSQDHVRSGSGEKLFF; DNA: TGCGCCAGCAGCCAAGATCACGTTAGGAGCGGCAGCGGTGAAAAACTGTTTTTT
V: TRBV5-4; J: TRBJ2-5; size: NA; D: TRBD2; CDR3: CASSAGLAGGQETQYF; DNA: TGTGCCAGCAGCGCCGGACTAGCGGGGGGGCAAGAGACCCAGTACTTC
V: TRBV10-3; J: TRBJ2-5; size: NA; D: NA; CDR3: CAISDSALETQYF; DNA: TGTGCCATCAGTGATTCTGCCCTTGAGACCCAGTACTTC
V: TRBV5-1; J: TRBJ1-4; size: NA; D: TRBD1; CDR3: CASSSRTGDEKLFF; DNA: TGCGCCAGCAGCTCCCGGACAGGAGATGAAAAACTGTTTTTT
V: TRBV4-3; J: TRBJ1-2; size: NA; D: NA; CDR3: CASSQDLADTYGYTF; DNA: TGCGCCAGCAGCCAAGATTTAGCTGATACCTATGGCTACACCTTC
V: TRBV21-1; J: TRBJ1-2; size: NA; D: NA; CDR3: CASKRQLRKLYGYTF; DNA: TGTGCCAGCAAGCGACAGCTCCGGAAACTATATGGCTACACCTTC
V: TRBV5-1; J: TRBJ2-7; size: NA; D: NA; CDR3: CASMIQGGTAVYEQYF; DNA: TGCGCCAGCATGATTCAAGGGGGGACGGCAGTTTACGAGCAGTACTTC
V: TRBV30; J: TRBJ1-5; size: NA; D: TRBD1; CDR3: CAWSVTGTGNQPQHF; DNA: TGTGCCTGGAGTGTTACCGGGACAGGGAATCAGCCCCAGCATTTT
V: TRBV7-8; J: TRBJ1-4; size: NA; D: NA; CDR3: CASRSWTEYEKLFF; DNA: TGTGCCAGCCGGTCCTGGACAGAGTATGAAAAACTGTTTTTT
V: TRBV25-1; J: TRBJ2-5; size: NA; D: TRBD1; CDR3: CASSEDRFPGTQYF; DNA: TGTGCCAGCAGTGAGGACAGGTTCCCCGGGACCCAGTACTTC
V: TRBV27; J: TRBJ2-7; size: once; D: NA; CDR3: CASSPYGVGYEQYF; DNA: TGTGCCAGCAGTCCATACGGGGTCGGGTACGAGCAGTACTTC
V: TRBV10-3; J: TRBJ2-3; size: NA; D: NA; CDR3: CAISPIQGSLSTDTQYF; DNA: TGTGCCATCAGCCCTATCCAGGGCTCCCTTAGCACAGATACGCAGTATTTT
V: TRBV6-6; J: TRBJ2-7; size: NA; D: NA; CDR3: CASAKQVNSYEQYF; DNA: TGTGCCAGCGCCAAACAGGTCAACTCCTACGAGCAGTACTTC
V: TRBV5-6; J: TRBJ2-6; size: NA; D: NA; CDR3: CASSTRLGSGANVLTF; DNA: TGTGCCAGCAGTACCAGATTGGGCTCTGGGGCCAACGTCCTGACTTTC
V: TRBV6-5; J: TRBJ2-5; size: once; D: NA; CDR3: CASSPWTVQETQYF; DNA: TGTGCCAGCAGCCCCTGGACAGTACAAGAGACCCAGTACTTC
V: TRBV27; J: TRBJ2-2; size: NA; D: NA; CDR3: CASSPGNEGSGELFF; DNA: TGTGCCAGCAGTCCCGGTAACGAAGGGTCCGGGGAGCTGTTTTTT
V: TRBV9; J: TRBJ2-6; size: NA; D: NA; CDR3: CASSVAQGANVLTF; DNA: TGTGCCAGCAGCGTAGCTCAAGGGGCCAACGTCCTGACTTTC
V: TRBV14; J: TRBJ1-1; size: NA; D: NA; CDR3: CASSQGRGTMNTEAFF; DNA: TGTGCCAGCAGCCAAGGGCGGGGGACCATGAACACTGAAGCTTTCTTT
V: TRBV4-3; J: TRBJ1-6; size: NA; D: NA; CDR3: CASSQVRTANSPLHF; DNA: TGCGCCAGCAGCCAAGTTCGTACAGCGAATTCACCCCTCCACTTT
V: TRBV10-1; J: TRBJ2-7; size: NA; D: NA; CDR3: CASSEGGRYDEQYF; DNA: TGCGCCAGCAGTGAGGGGGGACGGTATGACGAGCAGTACTTC
V: TRBV28; J: TRBJ1-2; size: NA; D: TRBD1; CDR3: CASSPLVDRDYGYTF; DNA: TGTGCCAGCAGTCCTCTGGTCGACAGGGACTATGGCTACACCTTC
V: TRBV18; J: TRBJ1-5; size: NA; D: NA; CDR3: CASSPSGGNQPQHF; DNA: TGTGCCAGCTCACCATCGGGGGGCAATCAGCCCCAGCATTTT
V: TRBV6-6; J: TRBJ1-4; size: NA; D: TRBD1; CDR3: CASSADRGDFNEKLFF; DNA: TGTGCCAGCAGTGCGGACAGGGGTGATTTTAATGAAAAACTGTTTTTT
V: TRBV5-6; J: TRBJ1-6; size: NA; D: NA; CDR3: CASSLFVSAYNSPLHF; DNA: TGTGCCAGCAGCTTGTTTGTAAGCGCCTATAATTCACCCCTCCACTTT
V: TRBV5-1; J: TRBJ2-7; size: NA; D: NA; CDR3: CASSFASHSSYEQYF; DNA: TGCGCCAGCAGCTTTGCCAGCCACAGTTCCTACGAGCAGTACTTC
V: TRBV29-1; J: TRBJ1-5; size: NA; D: NA; CDR3: CSVIFNSNQPQHF; DNA: TGCAGCGTCATTTTTAATAGCAATCAGCCCCAGCATTTT
V: TRBV30; J: TRBJ2-5; size: NA; D: NA; CDR3: CAWDEKLYRTQYF; DNA: TGTGCCTGGGACGAGAAACTTTATCGGACCCAGTACTTC
V: TRBV28; J: TRBJ2-7; size: NA; D: TRBD1; CDR3: CASSLTGQGTMEQYF; DNA: TGTGCCAGCAGTTTGACCGGACAGGGGACAATGGAGCAGTACTTC
V: TRBV5-4; J: TRBJ2-7; size: NA; D: NA; CDR3: CASSPGERIRYEQYF; DNA: TGTGCCAGCAGCCCTGGGGAGAGAATCCGCTACGAGCAGTACTTC
V: TRBV19; J: TRBJ2-4; size: NA; D: NA; CDR3: CASSIGGTSSAKNIQYF; DNA: TGTGCCAGTAGTATAGGGGGGACCTCTTCAGCCAAAAACATTCAGTACTTC
V: TRBV30; J: TRBJ2-7; size: NA; D: NA; CDR3: CAMGEPYEQYF; DNA: TGTGCCATGGGGGAGCCATACGAGCAGTACTTC
V: TRBV4-2; J: TRBJ2-7; size: NA; D: NA; CDR3: CASTPSGDKYEQYF; DNA: TGTGCCAGCACCCCCTCGGGGGATAAGTACGAGCAGTACTTC
V: TRBV10-1; J: TRBJ1-1; size: NA; D: NA; CDR3: CASSESGRGTEAFF; DNA: TGCGCCAGCAGTGAGTCTGGCCGCGGTACTGAAGCTTTCTTT
V: TRBV7-6; J: TRBJ2-2; size: NA; D: NA; CDR3: CASSSERQEELFF; DNA: TGTGCCAGCAGCTCCGAACGGCAGGAGGAGCTGTTTTTT
V: TRBV6-5; J: TRBJ1-2; size: NA; D: NA; CDR3: CASSWKAGQDYGYTF; DNA: TGTGCCAGCAGCTGGAAGGCGGGGCAGGACTATGGCTACACCTTC
V: TRBV5-1; J: TRBJ1-5; size: NA; D: NA; CDR3: CASSFEGQTNQPQHF; DNA: TGCGCCAGCAGCTTTGAGGGTCAGACTAATCAGCCCCAGCATTTT
V: TRBV28; J: TRBJ1-3; size: once; D: NA; CDR3: CASGGDRVGAYGNTIYF; DNA: TGTGCCAGCGGGGGTGACCGGGTCGGGGCTTATGGAAACACCATATATTTT
V: TRBV7-9; J: TRBJ1-2; size: NA; D: NA; CDR3: CASSLMGDYGYTF; DNA: TGTGCCAGCAGCTTAATGGGAGACTATGGCTACACCTTC
V: TRBV6-1; J: TRBJ1-6; size: NA; D: TRBD1; CDR3: CAANRQGNSPLHF; DNA: TGTGCCGCAAACAGACAGGGGAATTCACCCCTCCACTTT
V: TRBV2; J: TRBJ1-5; size: NA; D: NA; CDR3: CASSDGRGNQPQHF; DNA: TGTGCCAGCAGTGACGGTCGGGGCAATCAGCCCCAGCATTTT
V: TRBV6-6; J: TRBJ2-7; size: NA; D: TRBD1; CDR3: CASSSTGTGVGEQYF; DNA: TGTGCCAGCAGTTCGACCGGGACAGGGGTCGGAGAGCAGTACTTC
V: TRBV18; J: TRBJ1-6; size: NA; D: TRBD1; CDR3: CASSPLQGDSPLHF; DNA: TGTGCCAGCTCACCATTGCAGGGGGATTCACCCCTCCACTTT
V: TRBV5-4; J: TRBJ1-5; size: NA; D: NA; CDR3: CASSLDGRSNQPQHF; DNA: TGTGCCAGCAGCTTGGATGGGAGAAGCAATCAGCCCCAGCATTTT
V: TRBV2; J: TRBJ1-1; size: NA; D: NA; CDR3: CASSDRASNTEAFF; DNA: TGTGCCAGCAGTGATCGGGCGTCGAACACTGAAGCTTTCTTT
V: TRBV2; J: TRBJ1-6; size: once; D: NA; CDR3: CASSSDDPSPLHF; DNA: TGTGCCAGCAGTTCGGACGACCCTTCACCCCTCCACTTT
V: TRBV10-3; J: TRBJ1-1; size: NA; D: NA; CDR3: CAISESTLNTEAFF; DNA: TGTGCCATCAGTGAGTCTACCCTGAACACTGAAGCTTTCTTT
V: TRBV5-1; J: TRBJ2-3; size: NA; D: NA; CDR3: CASFSGQGRSTQYF; DNA: TGCGCCAGCTTCTCGGGGCAGGGCCGGAGCACGCAGTATTTT
V: TRBV10-1; J: TRBJ1-6; size: NA; D: NA; CDR3: CASSAGAAGDSPLHF; DNA: TGCGCCAGCAGTGCCGGGGCAGCTGGGGATTCACCCCTCCACTTT
V: TRBV6-5; J: TRBJ2-7; size: once; D: TRBD2; CDR3: CASSPIAGASYEQYF; DNA: TGTGCCAGCAGTCCCATAGCGGGAGCGTCGTACGAGCAGTACTTC
V: TRBV7-2; J: TRBJ1-1; size: NA; D: TRBD1; CDR3: CASSLASGRGRGTEAFF; DNA: TGTGCCAGCAGCTTAGCAAGTGGGAGGGGCAGGGGGACTGAAGCTTTCTTT